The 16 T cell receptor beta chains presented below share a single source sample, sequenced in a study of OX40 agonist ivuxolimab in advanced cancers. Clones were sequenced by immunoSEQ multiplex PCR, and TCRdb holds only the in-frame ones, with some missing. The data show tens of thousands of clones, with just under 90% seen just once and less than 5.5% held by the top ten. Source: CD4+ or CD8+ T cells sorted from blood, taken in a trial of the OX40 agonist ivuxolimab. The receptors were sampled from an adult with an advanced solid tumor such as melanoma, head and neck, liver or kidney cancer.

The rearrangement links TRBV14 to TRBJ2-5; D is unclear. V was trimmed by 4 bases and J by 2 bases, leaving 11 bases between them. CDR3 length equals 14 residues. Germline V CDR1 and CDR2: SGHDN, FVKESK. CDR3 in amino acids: CASSPGTTQETQYF. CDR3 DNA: TGTGCCAGCAGCCCCGGAACAACGCAAGAGACCCAGTACTTC.

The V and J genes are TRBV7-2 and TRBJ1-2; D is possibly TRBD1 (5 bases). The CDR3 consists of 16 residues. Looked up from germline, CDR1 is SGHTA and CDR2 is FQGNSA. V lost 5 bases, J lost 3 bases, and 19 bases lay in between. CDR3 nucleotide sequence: TGTGCCAGCAGCCAGCTCCGGGAGGCAGGGTACTATGGCTACACCTTC. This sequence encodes CASSQLREAGYYGYTF.

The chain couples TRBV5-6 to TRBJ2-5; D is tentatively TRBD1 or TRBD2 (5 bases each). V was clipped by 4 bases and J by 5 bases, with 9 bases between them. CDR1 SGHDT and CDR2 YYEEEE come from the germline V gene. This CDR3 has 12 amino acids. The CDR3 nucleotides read TGTGCCAGCAGCAGGGACCGCGAGACCCAGTACTTC. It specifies CASSRDRETQYF.

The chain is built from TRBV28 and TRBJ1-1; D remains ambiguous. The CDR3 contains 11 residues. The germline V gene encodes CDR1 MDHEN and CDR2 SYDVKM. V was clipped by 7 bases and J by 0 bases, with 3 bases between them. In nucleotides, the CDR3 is TGTGCCAGCATCCTGAACACTGAAGCTTTCTTT. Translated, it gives CASILNTEAFF.

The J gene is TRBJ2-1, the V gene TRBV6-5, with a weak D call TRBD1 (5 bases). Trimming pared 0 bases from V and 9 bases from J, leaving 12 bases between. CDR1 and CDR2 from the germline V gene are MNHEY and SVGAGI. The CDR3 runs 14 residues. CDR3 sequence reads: CASSYSLQGGEQFF. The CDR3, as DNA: TGTGCCAGCAGTTACTCATTGCAGGGTGGTGAGCAGTTCTTC.

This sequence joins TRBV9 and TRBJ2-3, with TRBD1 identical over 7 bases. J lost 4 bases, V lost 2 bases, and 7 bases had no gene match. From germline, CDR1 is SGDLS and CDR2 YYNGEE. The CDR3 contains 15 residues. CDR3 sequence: CASSVTGVPPDTQYF. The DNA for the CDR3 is TGTGCCAGCAGCGTTACAGGGGTCCCCCCAGATACGCAGTATTTT.

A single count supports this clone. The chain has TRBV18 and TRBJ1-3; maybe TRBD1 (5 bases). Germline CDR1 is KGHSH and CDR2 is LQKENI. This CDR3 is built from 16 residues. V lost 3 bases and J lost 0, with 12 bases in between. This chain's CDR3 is CASSPSQGTSGNTIYF. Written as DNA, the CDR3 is TGTGCCAGCTCACCCAGTCAGGGCACCTCTGGAAACACCATATATTTT.

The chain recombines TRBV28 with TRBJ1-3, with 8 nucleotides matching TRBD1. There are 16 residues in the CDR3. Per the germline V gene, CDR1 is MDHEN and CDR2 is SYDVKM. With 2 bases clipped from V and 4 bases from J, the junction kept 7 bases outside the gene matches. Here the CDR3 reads CASSLQGANNGNTIYF. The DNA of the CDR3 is TGTGCCAGCAGTTTACAGGGGGCGAATAACGGAAACACCATATATTTT. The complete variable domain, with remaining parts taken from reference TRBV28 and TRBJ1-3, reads DVKVTQSSRYLVKRTGEKVFLECVQDMDHENMFWYRQDPGLGLRLIYFSYDVKMKEKGDIPEGYSVSREKKERFSLILESASTNQTSMYLCASSLQGANNGNTIYFGEGSWLTVV.

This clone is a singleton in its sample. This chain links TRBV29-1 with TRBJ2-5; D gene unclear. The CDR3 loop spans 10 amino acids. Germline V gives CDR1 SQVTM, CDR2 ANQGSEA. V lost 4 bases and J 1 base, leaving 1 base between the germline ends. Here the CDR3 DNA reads TGCAGCGTTGTCCAAGAGACCCAGTACTTC. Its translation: CSVVQETQYF.

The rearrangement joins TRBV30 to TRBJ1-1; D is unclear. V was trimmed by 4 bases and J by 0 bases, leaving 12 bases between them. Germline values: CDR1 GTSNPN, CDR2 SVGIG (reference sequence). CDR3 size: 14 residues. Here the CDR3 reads CAWMRLPMNTEAFF. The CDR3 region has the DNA TGTGCCTGGATGAGGCTGCCCATGAACACTGAAGCTTTCTTT. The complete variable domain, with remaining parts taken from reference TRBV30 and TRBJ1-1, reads SQTIHQWPATLVQPVGSPLSLECTVEGTSNPNLYWYRQAAGRGLQLLFYSVGIGQISSEVPQNLSASRPQDRQFILSSKKLLLSDSGFYLCAWMRLPMNTEAFFGQGTRLTVV.

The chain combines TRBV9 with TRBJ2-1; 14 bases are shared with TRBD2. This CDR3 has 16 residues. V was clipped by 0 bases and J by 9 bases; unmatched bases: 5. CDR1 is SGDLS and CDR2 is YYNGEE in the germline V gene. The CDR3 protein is CASSVGLAGGLGEQFF. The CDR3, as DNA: TGTGCCAGCAGCGTAGGACTAGCGGGAGGGCTGGGTGAGCAGTTCTTC.

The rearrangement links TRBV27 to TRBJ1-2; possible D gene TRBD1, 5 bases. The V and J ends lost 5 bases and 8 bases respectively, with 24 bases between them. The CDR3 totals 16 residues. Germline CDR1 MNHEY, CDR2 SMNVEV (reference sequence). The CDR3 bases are TGTGCCAGCAGTCCCCTCCCGGACACGTTATTTGGGGGCTACACCTTC. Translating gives CASSPLPDTLFGGYTF.

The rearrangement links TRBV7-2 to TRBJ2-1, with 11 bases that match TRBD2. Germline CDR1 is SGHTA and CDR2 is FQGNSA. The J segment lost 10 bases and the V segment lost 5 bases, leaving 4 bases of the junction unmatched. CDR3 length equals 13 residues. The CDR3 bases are TGTGCCAGCAGCCGCGGGACTAGCGGCGAGCAGTTCTTC. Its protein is CASSRGTSGEQFF. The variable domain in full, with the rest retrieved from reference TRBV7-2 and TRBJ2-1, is GAGVSQSPSNKVTEKGKDVELRCDPISGHTALYWYRQSLGQGLEFLIYFQGNSAPDKSGLPSDRFSAERTGGSVSTLTIQRTQQEDSAVYLCASSRGTSGEQFFGPGTRLTVL.

CDR3: CASSVSAAAGPDTQYF. The CDR3, as DNA: TGTGCCAGCAGCGTTTCAGCGGCAGCAGGCCCAGATACGCAGTATTTT. The chain has TRBV9 and TRBJ2-3; possibly TRBD2 for D (5 bases). The CDR3 has 16 amino acids. V was trimmed by 2 bases and J by 4 bases, leaving 17 bases between them. The V gene's germline CDR1 is SGDLS and CDR2 YYNGEE. The variable domain in full, completed from reference TRBV9 and TRBJ2-3, reads DSGVTQTPKHLITATGQRVTLRCSPRSGDLSVYWYQQSLDQGLQFLIQYYNGEERAKGNILERFSAQQFPDLHSELNLSSLELGDSALYFCASSVSAAAGPDTQYFGPGTRLTVL.

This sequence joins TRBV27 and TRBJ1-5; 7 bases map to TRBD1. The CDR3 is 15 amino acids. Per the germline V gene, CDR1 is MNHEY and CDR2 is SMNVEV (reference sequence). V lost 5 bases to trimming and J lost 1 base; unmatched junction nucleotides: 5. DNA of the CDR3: TGTGCCAGCAGTATCGACAGGGCGAGCAATCAGCCCCAGCATTTT. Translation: CASSIDRASNQPQHF.

CDR3 residues: CASSWGGVTDTQYF. CDR3 DNA: TGTGCCAGCAGCTGGGGGGGTGTCACAGATACGCAGTATTTT. The gene calls are TRBV9 and TRBJ2-3; 7 nucleotides agree with TRBD2. Germline V gene sequence: CDR1 SGDLS, CDR2 YYNGEE. The CDR3 extends over 14 amino acids. V lost 4 bases and J lost 2; bases outside the gene matches: 4. The full variable domain, in which reference TRBV9 and TRBJ2-3 provide the parts outside the CDR3, is DSGVTQTPKHLITATGQRVTLRCSPRSGDLSVYWYQQSLDQGLQFLIQYYNGEERAKGNILERFSAQQFPDLHSELNLSSLELGDSALYFCASSWGGVTDTQYFGPGTRLTVL.